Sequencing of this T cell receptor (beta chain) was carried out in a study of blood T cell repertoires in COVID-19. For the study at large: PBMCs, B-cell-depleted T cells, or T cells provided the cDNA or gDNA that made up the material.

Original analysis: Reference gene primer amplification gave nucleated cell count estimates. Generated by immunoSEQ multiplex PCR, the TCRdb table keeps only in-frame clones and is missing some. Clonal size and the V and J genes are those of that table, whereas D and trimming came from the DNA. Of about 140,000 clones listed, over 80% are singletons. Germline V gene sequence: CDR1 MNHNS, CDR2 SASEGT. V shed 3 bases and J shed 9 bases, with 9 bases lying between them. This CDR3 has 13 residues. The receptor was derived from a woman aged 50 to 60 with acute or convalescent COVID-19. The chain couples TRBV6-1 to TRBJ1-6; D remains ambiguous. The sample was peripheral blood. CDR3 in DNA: TGTGCCAGCAGTGACCGGGGAGCTTCACCCCTCCACTTT. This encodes CASSDRGASPLHF.